These T cell receptor beta chains were read from a single sample in a study of yellow fever vaccine responses in identical twins. TCRdb reprocessed the RT-PCR reads with MiXCR, giving one entry per CDR3 protein. The sample shows some 4,000 distinct CDR3 sequences, over 70% of them seen only once. Sequenced here: T cells from blood (PBMCs), unsorted or a sorted subset (not recorded which), sampled before or after yellow fever vaccination (not recorded which). Receptors originate from a woman between 18 and 29 years old who received the yellow fever vaccine. CDR3s include the opening cysteine and the closing phenylalanine or tryptophan. A D gene is named only where the DNA matches it firmly. Clone sizes are given selectively: once, few, many, or a class where the clone is expanded.

size | J | D | V | DNA | CDR3
- | TRBJ1-5 | TRBD1 | TRBV29-1 | TGCAGCGTTTCGGCAGGGGGGCAGCCCCAGCATTTT | CSVSAGGQPQHF
- | TRBJ2-1 | - | TRBV3-1 | TGTGCCAGCAGCCACGGTCCAGGCTCATGGAATGAGCAGTTCTTC | CASSHGPGSWNEQFF
once | TRBJ2-2 | - | TRBV5-1 | TGCGCCAGCAGCTTGTTGACGGGGGACGGGGAGCTGTTTTTT | CASSLLTGDGELFF
- | TRBJ2-7 | TRBD2 | TRBV7-9 | TGTGCCAGCAGCTTAGCACTAGCGGGATACGAGCAGTACTTC | CASSLALAGYEQYF
once | TRBJ2-1 | - | TRBV5-5 | TGTGCCAGCAGCTTGTGGGCACTTAACAATGAGCAGTTCTTC | CASSLWALNNEQFF
- | TRBJ2-1 | - | TRBV28 | TGTGCCAGCAGAACCAACCCAGGGGAGCAGTTCTTC | CASRTNPGEQFF
once | TRBJ1-2 | - | TRBV11-2 | TGTGCCAGCAGAGGGCAGGGGACTAACTATGGCTACACCTTC | CASRGQGTNYGYTF
- | TRBJ2-1 | - | TRBV20-1 | TGCAGTGCTAGGTCCCAGCCTTCATACTACAATGAGCAGTTCTTC | CSARSQPSYYNEQFF
- | TRBJ1-1 | TRBD1 | TRBV20-1 | TGCAGTGCTAAGACCGAGGACAGGGTCACTGAAGCTTTCTTT | CSAKTEDRVTEAFF
- | TRBJ2-1 | - | TRBV4-2 | TGTGCCAGCAGCCAAGATGTAGCTGGAGGTTACAATGAGCAGTTCTTC | CASSQDVAGGYNEQFF
once | TRBJ2-5 | - | TRBV7-6 | TGTGCCAGCAGCTTAGCTCGTATGGAGACCCAGTACTTC | CASSLARMETQYF
- | TRBJ2-5 | - | TRBV4-2 | TGTGCCAGCAGTTCAGGGGAACTACAAGAGACCCAGTACTTC | CASSSGELQETQYF
- | TRBJ1-1 | - | TRBV7-9 | TGTGCCAGCAGCTTAGCGGGCGGCAGGAACACTGAAGCTTTCTTT | CASSLAGGRNTEAFF
- | TRBJ1-1 | - | TRBV28 | TGTGCCAGCACCGAGCTCCAGAACACTGAAGCTTTCTTT | CASTELQNTEAFF
- | TRBJ2-1 | - | TRBV11-3 | TGTGCCAGCAGCTTAAGGGGGGCGGGAGAATCCAGCTCCTACAATGAGCAGTTCTTC | CASSLRGAGESSSYNEQFF
- | TRBJ1-1 | - | TRBV11-1 | TGTGCCAGTGGGACTGAAGCTTTCTTT | CASGTEAFF
- | TRBJ2-3 | - | TRBV4-3 | TGCGCCAGCAGCCCGAAGGGTGTCGTTCCTTCAGATACGCAGTATTTT | CASSPKGVVPSDTQYF
- | TRBJ2-1 | TRBD2 | TRBV18 | TGTGCCAGCTCACCAAGGCTAGCGGGAGGGGATGAGCAGTTCTTC | CASSPRLAGGDEQFF
- | TRBJ2-7 | TRBD1 | TRBV7-3 | TGTGCCAGCAGCTTAGAGGGGGCGCGGTCCCACGAGCAGTACTTC | CASSLEGARSHEQYF
few | TRBJ1-2 | - | TRBV4-1 | TGCGCCAGCAGCCAAGATGAGGGTAACTATGGCTACACCTTC | CASSQDEGNYGYTF
few | TRBJ1-1 | - | TRBV5-1 | TGCGCCAGCAGCTCCTTCTCCAGGGCTGGTGAAGCTTTCTTT | CASSSFSRAGEAFF
- | TRBJ2-5 | - | TRBV5-4 | TGTGCCAGCAGCTTGGCTGGGACACCAGAGACCCAGTACTTC | CASSLAGTPETQYF
- | TRBJ1-1 | - | TRBV13 | TGTGCCAGCAGCTTTGGGGCGGCCGGGGGCACTGAAGCTTTCTTT | CASSFGAAGGTEAFF
- | TRBJ2-3 | - | TRBV29-1 | TGCAGCGTCGATGGGACCCCAGATACGCAGTATTTT | CSVDGTPDTQYF
- | TRBJ2-1 | TRBD2 | TRBV11-1 | TGTGCCAGCAGCTCCCCCTTCCTAGCGGGAGCCTACAATGAGCAGTTCTTC | CASSSPFLAGAYNEQFF
- | TRBJ2-1 | - | TRBV28 | TGTGCCAGCAGTCCCGGGTCAGACTACAATGAGCAGTTCTTC | CASSPGSDYNEQFF
- | TRBJ2-2 | TRBD2 | TRBV28 | TGTGCCAGCAGTGCCGGGACTAGGGATACCGGGGAGCTGTTTTTT | CASSAGTRDTGELFF
- | TRBJ2-5 | TRBD2 | TRBV11-2 | TGTGCCAGCAGCTTGAGCGGGGGGAACCAAGAGACCCAGTACTTC | CASSLSGGNQETQYF
- | TRBJ1-2 | TRBD1 | TRBV7-8 | TGTGCCAGCAGCTCGGGACAGGGCAGCGGTGGCTACACCTTC | CASSSGQGSGGYTF
once | TRBJ2-7 | - | TRBV5-5 | TGTGCCAGCAGCCCCACAGCGGCAGGGTTACAGTACTTC | CASSPTAAGLQYF
- | TRBJ2-7 | - | TRBV18 | TGTGCCAGCTCACCACCGAATAGCGGTAGCTCCTACGAGCAGTACTTC | CASSPPNSGSSYEQYF
large | TRBJ1-1 | TRBD1 | TRBV2 | TGTGCCAGCAGTGATCTGGGACAGGGAGCTTTCTTT | CASSDLGQGAFF
few | TRBJ1-1 | - | TRBV23-1 | TGCGCCAGCAGTCAGCCCCCGGACCCGGCGAACACTGAAGCTTTCTTT | CASSQPPDPANTEAFF
once | TRBJ1-5 | - | TRBV6-4 | TGTGCCAGCAGTGACGCCAGCCCAAATCAGCCCCAGCATTTT | CASSDASPNQPQHF
- | TRBJ2-1 | - | TRBV11-2 | TGTGCCAGCAGCCCCCTCGGAGCTGGGGTCCGCAATGAGCAGTTCTTC | CASSPLGAGVRNEQFF
- | TRBJ2-1 | - | TRBV6-5 | TGTGCCAGCAGTTACTCGAAGGGGGGGATGGGCTACAATGAGCAGTTCTTC | CASSYSKGGMGYNEQFF
- | TRBJ2-3 | TRBD1 | TRBV13 | TGTGCCAGCAGCCCCCCGGGACAGGGGTTCACAGATACGCAGTATTTT | CASSPPGQGFTDTQYF
- | TRBJ2-3 | TRBD2 | TRBV20-1 | TGCAGTGCTAGGAGCGCGTCTAGCGGGGGTTCAGATACGCAGTATTTT | CSARSASSGGSDTQYF
- | TRBJ2-1 | - | TRBV11-2 | TGTGCCAGCAGCTTCGATCCCCAGGTAGGGCAGTTCTTC | CASSFDPQVGQFF
- | TRBJ2-5 | - | TRBV20-1 | TGCAGTGCTAATCCGTACCAAGAGACCCAGTACTTC | CSANPYQETQYF
once | TRBJ2-7 | - | TRBV28 | TGTGCCAGCACGAAGAGGGGGAGTAACTACGAGCAGTACTTC | CASTKRGSNYEQYF
- | TRBJ2-7 | TRBD1 | TRBV6-5 | TGTGCCAGCAGTTACACGGGACAGTCCTACGAGCAGTACTTC | CASSYTGQSYEQYF
few | TRBJ1-1 | - | TRBV23-1 | TGCGCCAGCAGTCCCACACATTCACTAGTTGCTGAAGCTTTCTTT | CASSPTHSLVAEAFF
few | TRBJ2-7 | - | TRBV11-2 | TGTGCCAGCAGCTTAGTGTTGTCAAGCTCCTACGAGCAGTACTTC | CASSLVLSSSYEQYF
- | TRBJ2-1 | - | TRBV7-9 | TGTGCCAGCAGCTTCGACAATGAGCAGTTCTTC | CASSFDNEQFF
- | TRBJ1-2 | - | TRBV15 | TGTGCCACCAGCATAGGACGGGCGACGGGCTATGGCTACACCTTC | CATSIGRATGYGYTF